This TCR beta chain is from a study of blood T cells in healthy people across ages. Individuals who donated were healthy Caucasians from Russia aged about 6 to 100. The authors isolated at least 6.5 million PBMCs per sample. On this clonotype itself: Since the CDR3 does not end with the conserved phenylalanine or tryptophan, this likely comes from a read error.

Primers used in a second PCR of roughly 7 to 12 cycles were a sample-barcoded 5' primer and a J-beta primer mix. TCRdb reprocessed the 5' RACE reads with MiXCR, giving one entry per CDR3 protein. This table has 900,000 to 950,000 distinct CDR3 sequences, roughly 28% appearing once. CDR1 MNHEY and CDR2 SMNVEV come from the germline V gene (reference sequence). The junction had 8 bases not matched to a gene; V was cut back by 5 bases and J by 4 bases. The CDR3 is 15 amino acids. This sample was also put to use in a study of T cells of mothers and their children. From that study: Every mother produced more than 9 million TCR beta CDR3 reads, whereas every child provided about 3 million.

The sample consisted of blood. The receptor's source is a woman between 35 and 50 years old in good health. V usage is TRBV27 and J usage is TRBJ2-1; 7 bases are shared with TRBD1. The CDR3 loop is CASSLGQRMYNEQFC. CDR3 DNA: TGTGCCAGCAGTCTGGGACAGAGGATGTACAATGAGCAGTTCTGC.